Following are 21 T cell receptor beta chains from one sample sequenced in a study of neurological immune-mediated disorders. TCRdb reprocessed the 5' RACE reads via MiXCR and lists one record per CDR3 protein. The sample lists roughly 70,000 distinct CDR3 sequences, around 3.9% seen once, with 1.3% in the top ten. The sequencing sample was made of PBMCs. The receptors shown here come from a man aged 25 to 40 with multiple sclerosis.

This clonotype showed up many times. The chain joins TRBV7-2 to TRBJ1-2; no clear D gene. This CDR3 comprises 13 residues. The ends were cut back, 3 bases at V and 1 base at J, with 6 bases in the middle. CDR1 is SGHTA and CDR2 is FQGNSA in the germline V gene. The DNA of the CDR3 is TGTGCCAGCAGCTTCCATGATAACTATGGCTACACCTTC. Residues: CASSFHDNYGYTF.

This clonotype was detected ten times or more. The V and J genes are TRBV20-1 and TRBJ2-3; D perhaps matches TRBD1 (5 bases). V was cut by 0 bases and J by 1 base, with 8 bases left in between. This CDR3 has 14 amino acids. CDR1 and CDR2 (germline): DFQATT, SNEGSKA (reference sequence). Here the CDR3 DNA reads TGCAGTGCTAGAGATGGGGCCCGCACAGATACGCAGTATTTT. This gives the protein CSARDGARTDTQYF.

This clonotype was observed many times. This chain joins TRBV6-5 and TRBJ2-7; D may be TRBD1 or TRBD2 (6 bases each). V shed 2 bases and J shed 5 bases, with 7 bases lying between them. This CDR3 contains 12 residues. Germline assignment: CDR1 MNHEY and CDR2 SVGAGI. The CDR3 protein is CASSYGGHEQYF. CDR3 DNA: TGTGCCAGCAGTTACGGGGGGCACGAGCAGTACTTC.

There are many counts of this clonotype. The chain is built from TRBV5-1 and TRBJ2-2; D gene unclear. Germline lookup yields CDR1 SGHRS and CDR2 YFSETQ. V lost 3 bases and J lost 8, with 17 bases in between. CDR3 length: 15 residues. CDR3 protein: CASSSNLLSAGELFF. The CDR3, as DNA: TGCGCCAGCAGCTCCAACCTTCTCTCAGCGGGGGAGCTGTTTTTT.

This clonotype has at least ten counts. J is TRBJ1-1 and V is TRBV10-2; D is possibly TRBD1 (5 bases). With 8 bases removed from V and 1 base from J, the gap between germline ends came to 11 bases. This CDR3 comprises 13 residues. The germline CDR1 and CDR2 sequences are WSHSY and SAAADI. CDR3 bases: TGCGCCAGCGGACAACAGTCGAACACTGAAGCTTTCTTT. It translates to CASGQQSNTEAFF.

This clonotype came up many times. The V and J genes are TRBV29-1 and TRBJ2-5; the D gene is possibly TRBD1 (6 bases). V lost 4 bases and J 7 bases, leaving 19 bases between the germline ends. CDR3 size: 14 residues. Germline lookup yields CDR1 SQVTM and CDR2 ANQGSEA. CDR3 DNA: TGCAGCGTTGCCCGCAAACGGGACACCTCGACCCAGTACTTC. Its translation is CSVARKRDTSTQYF.

This clonotype has at least ten counts. The J gene is TRBJ2-1, the V gene TRBV11-2; the match to TRBD2 covers 14 bases. This CDR3 has 14 residues. V lost 7 bases to trimming and J lost 9 bases; unmatched junction nucleotides: 5. Looked up from germline, CDR1 is SGHAT and CDR2 is FQNNGV. The CDR3 DNA reads as TGTGCCAGCACCCCGACTAGCGGGGGGGTTGAGCAGTTCTTC. This encodes CASTPTSGGVEQFF.

This clonotype was detected many times. The rearrangement uses TRBV4-1 and TRBJ2-1; no clear D. The V and J ends lost 4 bases and 4 bases respectively, with 20 bases between them. This CDR3 has 17 amino acids. In germline, CDR1 is MGHRA, CDR2 YSYEKL. Here the CDR3 reads CASSLPRTESGYNEQFF. DNA for the CDR3: TGCGCCAGCAGCCTCCCACGAACGGAGAGTGGGTACAATGAGCAGTTCTTC.

This clonotype is medium-sized by share. This chain links TRBV11-2 with TRBJ1-1; 9 bases match TRBD1. V shed 5 bases and J 2 bases; nucleotides not matched to a gene: 12. This CDR3 spans 17 amino acids. Germline loops: CDR1 SGHAT, CDR2 FQNNGV. CDR3 in DNA: TGTGCCAGCAGCACCAGTCCCGGGACAGGGTTTAACACTGAAGCTTTCTTT. This gives the protein CASSTSPGTGFNTEAFF.

There are many counts of this clonotype. This chain links TRBV7-2 with TRBJ2-7; D remains unclear. Trimming removed 0 bases at V and 2 bases at J, with 11 bases between. CDR3 length equals 15 residues. The germline CDR1 and CDR2 sequences are SGHTA and FQGNSA. The CDR3 nucleotides are TGTGCCAGCAGCTTAGCTCGGAATCGTCCCTACGAGCAGTACTTC. Residues: CASSLARNRPYEQYF.

At least ten counts were recorded for this clonotype. This rearrangement joins TRBV10-3 to TRBJ2-3, with D perhaps matching TRBD2 (6 bases). The V end lost 4 bases, the J end lost 2 bases, and 10 bases lay between the germline ends. Per the germline V gene, CDR1 is ENHRY and CDR2 is SYGVKD. This CDR3 contains 14 residues. The CDR3, as DNA: TGTGCCATCAGTGTGAGCGGGTTCACAGATACGCAGTATTTT. Translation gives CAISVSGFTDTQYF.

The table lists this clonotype with many counts. This rearrangement joins TRBV12-3 or TRBV12-4 to TRBJ1-1; D remains ambiguous. The CDR3 runs to 15 residues. V was trimmed by 6 bases and J by 6 bases, leaving 20 bases between them. The CDR3: CASSPFQKGASEAFF. The CDR3 region has the DNA TGTGCCAGCAGCCCCTTTCAAAAGGGTGCATCTGAAGCTTTCTTT.

This clonotype was picked up many times. The V gene is TRBV20-1, the J gene TRBJ2-3, with 8 bases identical to TRBD1. Trimming at V came to 6 bases and at J to 3 bases, leaving 14 bases not matched to a gene. This CDR3 spans 16 amino acids. Per the germline V gene, CDR1 is DFQATT and CDR2 is SNEGSKA (reference sequence). CDR3 in DNA: TGCAGTGCGCAACTCGGACAGGGAAGTAGGACAGATACGCAGTATTTT. Protein sequence: CSAQLGQGSRTDTQYF.

The chain links TRBV6-2 or TRBV6-3 to TRBJ1-1; TRBD1 is a possible D gene (5 bases). This CDR3 has 18 amino acids. Trimming stripped 5 bases from V and 3 bases from J, with 25 bases between. Germline V gene sequence: CDR1 MNHEY, CDR2 SVGEGT. The CDR3: CASSPPEGISKPHTEAFF. The CDR3 region has the DNA TGTGCCAGCAGTCCACCGGAGGGGATTAGTAAACCCCACACTGAAGCTTTCTTT.

This clonotype was recorded many times. The chain is built from TRBV7-9 and TRBJ2-1; 8 bases agree with TRBD2. The J segment lost 9 bases and the V segment lost 5 bases, leaving 6 bases of the junction unmatched. This CDR3 is 13 amino acids long. Germline CDR1 SEHNR, CDR2 FQNEAQ (reference sequence). The CDR3 here is CASSTAGGGEQFF. Here the CDR3 DNA reads TGTGCCAGCAGCACCGCGGGGGGAGGTGAGCAGTTCTTC.

This clonotype was recorded at least ten times. V usage is TRBV7-9 and J usage is TRBJ1-2; 8 bases line up with TRBD1. Germline values: CDR1 SEHNR, CDR2 FQNEAQ (reference sequence). After removal of 3 bases from V and 8 bases from J, the junction contained 8 bases not matched to a gene. CDR3 length: 14 amino acids. The CDR3 loop is CASSLGQVYWGYTF. As DNA, the CDR3 is TGTGCCAGCAGCTTGGGACAGGTGTACTGGGGCTACACCTTC.

Concerning this clonotype itself: This may arise from a read error, as a much more abundant clone is one base away. The chain uses TRBV7-2 and TRBJ2-7; D perhaps matches TRBD2 (6 bases). Per germline, CDR1 SGHTA and CDR2 FQGNSA. The CDR3 covers 14 residues. The CDR3 region is CVSSLAANSYEQYF. In DNA form, the CDR3 reads TGTGTCAGCAGCTTAGCGGCCAATTCCTACGAGCAGTACTTC.

The sample holds many counts of this clonotype. V gene TRBV9 combines with J gene TRBJ2-3; no clear D. The CDR3 consists of 15 residues. Germline values: CDR1 SGDLS, CDR2 YYNGEE. The V gene lost 3 bases and the J gene lost 2 bases, with 13 bases spanning the gap. The CDR3 is CASSARWRFTDTQYF. Here the CDR3 DNA reads TGTGCCAGCAGCGCGAGGTGGCGTTTCACAGATACGCAGTATTTT.

This clonotype was found many times. Here the CDR3 reads CASSDYGRANTEAFF. The CDR3 DNA sequence: TGTGCCAGCAGCGATTACGGCCGAGCGAACACTGAAGCTTTCTTT. The chain couples TRBV6-2 or TRBV6-3 to TRBJ1-1; no clear D gene. V lost 6 bases, J lost 1 base, and 15 bases lay in between. Germline V gene sequence: CDR1 MNHEY, CDR2 SVGEGT. This CDR3 region has 15 residues.

This clonotype showed up many times. The rearrangement links TRBV9 to TRBJ1-2, with 10 bases identical to TRBD1. In germline, CDR1 is SGDLS, CDR2 YYNGEE. Losses at the gene ends were 10 bases for V and 4 bases for J; bases not matched to a gene: 10. This CDR3 region has 14 residues. The CDR3 region is CASVETGGSYGYTF. The CDR3 DNA sequence: TGTGCCTCCGTCGAGACAGGGGGCTCCTATGGCTACACCTTC.

This clonotype appeared a few times. A much larger clone lies a single base off, so this may be a read error. The rearrangement links TRBV20-1 to TRBJ1-3; 7 bases fit TRBD1. Unmatched junction bases numbered 11, after V lost 4 bases and J lost 2 bases. CDR3 length: 16 residues. Germline assignment: CDR1 DFQATT and CDR2 SNEGSKA (reference sequence). In DNA, the CDR3 is TGCAGTGCTATGCCCACAGGGGCCCCTACTGGAAACACCATATATTTT. Translating gives CSAMPTGAPTGNTIYF.